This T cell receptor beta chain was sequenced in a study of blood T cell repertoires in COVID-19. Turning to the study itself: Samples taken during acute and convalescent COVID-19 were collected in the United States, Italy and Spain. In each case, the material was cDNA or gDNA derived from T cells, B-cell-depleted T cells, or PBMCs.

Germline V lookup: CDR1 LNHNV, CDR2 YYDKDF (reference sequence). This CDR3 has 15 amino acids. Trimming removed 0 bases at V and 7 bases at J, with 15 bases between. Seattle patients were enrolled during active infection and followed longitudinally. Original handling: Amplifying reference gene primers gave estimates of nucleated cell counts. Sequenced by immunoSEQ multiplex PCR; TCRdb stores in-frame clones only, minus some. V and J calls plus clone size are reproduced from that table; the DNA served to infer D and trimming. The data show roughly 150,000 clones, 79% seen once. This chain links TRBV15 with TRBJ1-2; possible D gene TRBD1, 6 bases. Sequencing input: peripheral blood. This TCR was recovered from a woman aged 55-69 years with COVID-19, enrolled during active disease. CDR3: CATSRDGGGLFGYTF. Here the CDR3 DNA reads TGTGCCACCAGCAGAGATGGGGGGGGCCTATTTGGCTACACCTTC.